The sequence of this T cell receptor beta chain was determined in a study of CD8+CD57+ T cells in acquired aplastic anemia. This clonotype was observed a handful of times. TCR beta VDJ combinations and CDR3 sequences were profiled from genomic DNA. TCRdb recomputed calls from the reads with MiXCR, one row per CDR3 protein. The sample lists around 200,000 distinct CDR3 sequences, roughly 63% occurring once. Germline V CDR1 and CDR2: MNHEY, SVGAGI. After removal of 0 bases from V and 1 base from J, the junction contained 5 bases not matched to a gene. The length of the CDR3 is 18 residues. It was patients with CD8+CD57+ cell expansion by flow cytometry who were chosen for sequencing.

The chain employs TRBV6-5 and TRBJ2-6; 8 bases are shared with TRBD1. The specimen was sorted CD4+, CD8+, or CD8+CD57+ T cells (not recorded which) from PBMCs. The source of this sequence is a human donor with aplastic anemia. The CDR3 DNA sequence: TGTGCCAGCAGTTACTCGACCAGGGGGCTGTCTGGGGCCAACGTCCTGACTTTC. Translating gives CASSYSTRGLSGANVLTF.